The present T cell receptor (beta chain) was sequenced within a study of cytomegalovirus exposure and HLA in healthy donors. The method was immunoSEQ multiplex PCR; TCRdb's version includes in-frame clones alone and lacks a portion of them. This table holds more than 45,000 clones, over 75% found once. Study conclusions and caveats: There were over 150 TCR beta chains listed as cytomegalovirus-associated. Under in vitro conditions, a few CMV-associated chains were confirmed as specific for CMV antigens.

Trimming took 4 bases from V and 2 from J, leaving 12 bases between them. This CDR3 has 14 residues. Germline CDR1 is SGHKS and CDR2 is YYEKEE (reference sequence). As concerns this clone: Antigen unknown.

The sequencing sample was made of PBMCs. The rearrangement joins TRBV5-5 to TRBJ1-1; D may be TRBD1 (6 bases). This receptor was obtained from a woman in her twenties or thirties in good health and CMV-seronegative. CDR3 sequence (DNA): TGTGCCAGCAGCGGAACAGGGAGTAACACTGAAGCTTTCTTT. Residues: CASSGTGSNTEAFF.